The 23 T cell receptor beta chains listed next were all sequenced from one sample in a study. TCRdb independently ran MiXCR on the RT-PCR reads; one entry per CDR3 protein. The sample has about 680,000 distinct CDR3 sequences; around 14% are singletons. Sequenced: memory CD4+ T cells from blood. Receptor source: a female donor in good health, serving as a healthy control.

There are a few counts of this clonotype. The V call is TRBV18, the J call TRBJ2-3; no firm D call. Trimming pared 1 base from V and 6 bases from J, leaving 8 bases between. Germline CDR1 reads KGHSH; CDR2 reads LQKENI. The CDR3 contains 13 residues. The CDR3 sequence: CASSPLGSDTQYF. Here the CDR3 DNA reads TGTGCCAGCTCACCACTGGGTTCCGATACGCAGTATTTT.

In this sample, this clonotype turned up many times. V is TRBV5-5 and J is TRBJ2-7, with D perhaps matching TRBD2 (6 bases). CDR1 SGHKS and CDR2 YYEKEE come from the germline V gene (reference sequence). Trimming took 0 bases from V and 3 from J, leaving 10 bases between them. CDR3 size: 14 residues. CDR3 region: CASSLGSRGYEQYF. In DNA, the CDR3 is TGTGCCAGCAGCTTGGGGTCGCGGGGCTACGAGCAGTACTTC.

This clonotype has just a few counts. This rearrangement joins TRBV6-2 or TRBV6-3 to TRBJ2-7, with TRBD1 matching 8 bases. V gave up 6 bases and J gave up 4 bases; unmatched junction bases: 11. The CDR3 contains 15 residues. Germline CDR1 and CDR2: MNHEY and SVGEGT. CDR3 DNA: TGTGCCAGCAGAGAAAATGGACAGGGCCGATACGAGCAGTACTTC. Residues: CASRENGQGRYEQYF.

DNA of the CDR3: TGTGCCAGCAGCATCCTGACAGGCGCCCAGCATTTT. Translation gives CASSILTGAQHF. The gene calls are TRBV5-6 and TRBJ1-5, with D possibly matching TRBD1 (6 bases). V was pared by 4 bases and J by 11 bases, with 13 bases between. From germline, CDR1 is SGHDT and CDR2 YYEEEE. The CDR3 runs 12 residues. The variable domain in full, completed from reference TRBV5-6 and TRBJ1-5, reads DAGVTQSPTHLIKTRGQQVTLRCSPKSGHDTVSWYQQALGQGPQFIFQYYEEEERQRGNFPDRFSGHQFPNYSSELNVNALLLGDSALYLCASSILTGAQHFGDGTRLSIL.

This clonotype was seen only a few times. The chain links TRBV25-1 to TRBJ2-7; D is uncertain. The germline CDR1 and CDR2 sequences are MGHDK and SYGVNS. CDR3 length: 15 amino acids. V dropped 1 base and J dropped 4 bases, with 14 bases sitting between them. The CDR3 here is CASSESDGPWYEQYF. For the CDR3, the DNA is TGTGCCAGCAGTGAATCGGACGGCCCGTGGTACGAGCAGTACTTC.

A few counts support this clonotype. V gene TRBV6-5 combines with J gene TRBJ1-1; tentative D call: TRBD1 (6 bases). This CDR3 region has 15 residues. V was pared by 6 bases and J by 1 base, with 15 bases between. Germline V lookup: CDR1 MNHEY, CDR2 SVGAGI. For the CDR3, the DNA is TGTGCCAGCAGACTACGGGGACACTCGAACACTGAAGCTTTCTTT. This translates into CASRLRGHSNTEAFF.

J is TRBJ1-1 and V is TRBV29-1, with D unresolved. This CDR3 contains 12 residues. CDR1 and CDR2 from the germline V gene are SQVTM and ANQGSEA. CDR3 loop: CASRPKDTEAFF. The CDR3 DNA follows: TGCGCCTCCCGACCCAAGGACACTGAAGCTTTCTTT.

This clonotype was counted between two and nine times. CDR3 residues: CASRTSRTEWGTLFF. CDR3 nucleotides: TGTGCCAGCCGGACTTCCAGGACAGAATGGGGGACCCTGTTTTTT. The chain has TRBV6-1 and TRBJ1-4, with a possible D match to TRBD1 (6 bases). V lost 8 bases and J lost 14, with 27 bases in between. Germline V gives CDR1 MNHNS, CDR2 SASEGT. This CDR3 contains 15 residues.

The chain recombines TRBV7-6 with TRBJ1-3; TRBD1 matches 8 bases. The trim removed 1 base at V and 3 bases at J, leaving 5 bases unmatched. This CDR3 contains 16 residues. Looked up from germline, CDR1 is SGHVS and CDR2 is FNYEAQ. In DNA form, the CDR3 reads TGTGCCAGCAGCTTAGTCGCAGGGGGCTTTGGAAACACCATATATTTT. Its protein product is CASSLVAGGFGNTIYF.

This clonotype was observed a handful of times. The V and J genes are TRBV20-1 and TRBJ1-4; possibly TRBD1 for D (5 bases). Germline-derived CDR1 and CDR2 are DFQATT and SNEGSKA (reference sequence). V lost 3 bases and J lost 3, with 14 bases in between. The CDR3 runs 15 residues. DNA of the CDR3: TGCAGTGCTAGTCACAGGTCCGGAGCTAATGAAAAACTGTTTTTT. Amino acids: CSASHRSGANEKLFF.

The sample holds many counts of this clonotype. DNA of the CDR3: TGCAGTGCGCCAGGGGTTGGAAGCAATCAGCCCCAGCATTTT. This translates into CSAPGVGSNQPQHF. The rearrangement uses TRBV20-1 and TRBJ1-5, with a tentative D call TRBD1 (6 bases). CDR3 length: 14 residues. Trimming removed 6 bases from V and 1 base from J, with 13 bases in between. Germline CDR1 DFQATT, CDR2 SNEGSKA (reference sequence).

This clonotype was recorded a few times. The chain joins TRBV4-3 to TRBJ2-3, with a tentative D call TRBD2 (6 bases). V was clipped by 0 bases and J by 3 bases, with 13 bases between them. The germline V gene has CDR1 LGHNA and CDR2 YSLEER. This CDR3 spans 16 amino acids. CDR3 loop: CASSQEGGSWTDTQYF. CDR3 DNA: TGCGCCAGCAGCCAAGAAGGAGGGTCCTGGACAGATACGCAGTATTTT.

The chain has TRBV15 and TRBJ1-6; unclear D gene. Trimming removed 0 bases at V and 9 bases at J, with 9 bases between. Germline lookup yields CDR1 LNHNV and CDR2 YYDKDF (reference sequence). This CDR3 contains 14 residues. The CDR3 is CATSREWVSSPLHF. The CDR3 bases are TGTGCCACCAGCAGAGAATGGGTTTCTTCACCCCTCCACTTT.

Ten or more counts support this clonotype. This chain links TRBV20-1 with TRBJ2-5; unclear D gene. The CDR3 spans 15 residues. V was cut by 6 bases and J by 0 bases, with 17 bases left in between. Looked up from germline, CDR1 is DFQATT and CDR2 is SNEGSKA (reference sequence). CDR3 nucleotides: TGCAGTGCGGGCGCCGGGTTAACGTACCAAGAGACCCAGTACTTC. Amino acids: CSAGAGLTYQETQYF.

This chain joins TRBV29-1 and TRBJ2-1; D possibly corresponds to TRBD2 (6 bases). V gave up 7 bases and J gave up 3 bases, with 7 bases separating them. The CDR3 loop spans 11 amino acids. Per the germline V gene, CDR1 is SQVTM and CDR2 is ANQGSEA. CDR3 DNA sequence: TGCAGCGGGGGGGTCTACAATGAGCAGTTCTTC. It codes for CSGGVYNEQFF.

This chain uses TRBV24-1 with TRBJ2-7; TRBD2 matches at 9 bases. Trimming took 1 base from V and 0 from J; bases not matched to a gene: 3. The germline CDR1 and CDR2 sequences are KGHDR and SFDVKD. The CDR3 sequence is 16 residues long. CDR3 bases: TGTGCCACCAGTGATTTCGGGACTAGCCTCTCCTACGAGCAGTACTTC. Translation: CATSDFGTSLSYEQYF.

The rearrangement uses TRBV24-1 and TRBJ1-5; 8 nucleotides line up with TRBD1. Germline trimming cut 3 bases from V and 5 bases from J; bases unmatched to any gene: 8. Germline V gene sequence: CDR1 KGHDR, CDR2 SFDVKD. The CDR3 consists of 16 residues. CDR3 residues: CATSDPRQGSDQPQHF. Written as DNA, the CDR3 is TGTGCCACCAGTGATCCCAGACAGGGGAGCGATCAGCCCCAGCATTTT.

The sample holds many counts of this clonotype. CDR3 in amino acids: CASSSQIPGVNQPQHF. The DNA for the CDR3 is TGTGCCAGCAGTAGCCAGATCCCAGGGGTAAATCAGCCCCAGCATTTT. The chain joins TRBV6-6 to TRBJ1-5; a possible D gene is TRBD1 (6 bases). With 5 bases removed from V and 4 bases from J, the gap between germline ends came to 18 bases. CDR3 length: 16 amino acids. Germline CDR1 MNHNY, CDR2 SVGAGI (reference sequence).

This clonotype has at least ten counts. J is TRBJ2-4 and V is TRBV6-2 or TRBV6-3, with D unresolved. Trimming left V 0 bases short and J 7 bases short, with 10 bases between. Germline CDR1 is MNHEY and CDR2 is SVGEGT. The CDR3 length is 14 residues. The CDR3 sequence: CASSYSAERNIQYF. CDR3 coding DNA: TGTGCCAGCAGTTACTCCGCAGAACGCAACATTCAGTACTTC.

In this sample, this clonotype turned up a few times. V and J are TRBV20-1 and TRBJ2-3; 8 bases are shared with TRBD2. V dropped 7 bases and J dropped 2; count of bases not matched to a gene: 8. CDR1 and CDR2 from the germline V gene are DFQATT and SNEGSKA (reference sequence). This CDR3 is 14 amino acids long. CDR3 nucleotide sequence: TGCAGTGTCACGGGCGGGAGGCTCACAGATACGCAGTATTTT. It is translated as CSVTGGRLTDTQYF.

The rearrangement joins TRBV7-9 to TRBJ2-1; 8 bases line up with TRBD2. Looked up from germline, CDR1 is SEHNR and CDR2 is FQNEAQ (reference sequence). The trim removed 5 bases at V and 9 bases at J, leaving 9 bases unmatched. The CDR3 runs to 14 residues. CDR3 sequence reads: CASSPGTGGLEQFF. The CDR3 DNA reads TGTGCCAGCAGCCCGGGGACGGGAGGGCTTGAGCAGTTCTTC.

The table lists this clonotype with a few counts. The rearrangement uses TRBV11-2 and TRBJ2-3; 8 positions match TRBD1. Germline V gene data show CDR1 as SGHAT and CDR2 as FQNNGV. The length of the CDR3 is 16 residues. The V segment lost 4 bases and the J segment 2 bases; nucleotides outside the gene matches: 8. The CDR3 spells CASSYGTGTSTDTQYF. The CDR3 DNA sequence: TGTGCCAGCAGCTATGGGACAGGTACCTCCACAGATACGCAGTATTTT.

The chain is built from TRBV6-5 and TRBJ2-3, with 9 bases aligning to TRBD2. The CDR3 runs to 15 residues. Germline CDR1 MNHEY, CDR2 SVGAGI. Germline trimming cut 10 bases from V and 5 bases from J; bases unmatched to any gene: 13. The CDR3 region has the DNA TGTGCCACCTCATTTCGGCTAGCGGGACTAGATACGCAGTATTTT. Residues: CATSFRLAGLDTQYF.